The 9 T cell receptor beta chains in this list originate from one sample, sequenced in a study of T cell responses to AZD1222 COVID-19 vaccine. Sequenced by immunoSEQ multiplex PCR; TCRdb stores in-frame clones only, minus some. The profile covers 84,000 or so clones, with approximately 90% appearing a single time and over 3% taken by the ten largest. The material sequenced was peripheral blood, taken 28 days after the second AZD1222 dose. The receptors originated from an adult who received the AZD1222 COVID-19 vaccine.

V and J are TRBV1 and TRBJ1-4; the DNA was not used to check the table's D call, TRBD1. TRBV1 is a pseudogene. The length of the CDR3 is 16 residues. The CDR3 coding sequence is TGCACCAGCAGATCCAGCGTCGGACACCCCTGTGAAAAACTGTTTTTT. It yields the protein CTSRSSVGHPCEKLFF.

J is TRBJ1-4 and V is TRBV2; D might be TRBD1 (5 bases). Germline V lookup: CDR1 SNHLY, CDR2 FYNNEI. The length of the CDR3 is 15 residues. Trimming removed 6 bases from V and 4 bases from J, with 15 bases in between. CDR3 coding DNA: TGTGCCAGCAGCTCCTTGGCAGGGAGTAATGAAAAACTGTTTTTT. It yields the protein CASSSLAGSNEKLFF.

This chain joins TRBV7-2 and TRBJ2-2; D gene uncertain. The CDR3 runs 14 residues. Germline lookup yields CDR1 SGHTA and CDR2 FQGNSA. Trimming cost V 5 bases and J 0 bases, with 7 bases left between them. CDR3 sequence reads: CASSLGSNTGELFF. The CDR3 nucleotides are TGTGCCAGCAGCCTAGGGTCGAACACCGGGGAGCTGTTTTTT.

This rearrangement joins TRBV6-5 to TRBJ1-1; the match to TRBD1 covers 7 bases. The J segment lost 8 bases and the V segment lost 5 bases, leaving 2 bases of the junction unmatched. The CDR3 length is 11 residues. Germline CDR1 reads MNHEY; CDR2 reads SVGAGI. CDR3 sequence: CASSQGEEAFF. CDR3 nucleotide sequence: TGTGCCAGCAGTCAGGGGGAAGAAGCTTTCTTT.

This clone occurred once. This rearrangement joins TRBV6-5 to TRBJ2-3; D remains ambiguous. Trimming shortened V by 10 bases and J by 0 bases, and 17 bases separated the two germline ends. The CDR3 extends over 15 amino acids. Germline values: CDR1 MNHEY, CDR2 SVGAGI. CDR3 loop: CATELAAYSTDTQYF. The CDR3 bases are TGTGCCACTGAGCTGGCGGCCTATAGCACAGATACGCAGTATTTT.

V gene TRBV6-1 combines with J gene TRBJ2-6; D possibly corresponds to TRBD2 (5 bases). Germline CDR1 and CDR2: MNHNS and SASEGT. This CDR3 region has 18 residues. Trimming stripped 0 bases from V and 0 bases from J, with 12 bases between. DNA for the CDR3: TGTGCCAGCAGTGAAGCGGAGAAGGGAGACTCTGGGGCCAACGTCCTGACTTTC. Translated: CASSEAEKGDSGANVLTF.

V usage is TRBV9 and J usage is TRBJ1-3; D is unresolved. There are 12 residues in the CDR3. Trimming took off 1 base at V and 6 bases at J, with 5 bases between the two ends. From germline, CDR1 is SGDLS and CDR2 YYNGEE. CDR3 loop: CASSVTENTIYF. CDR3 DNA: TGTGCCAGCAGCGTAACTGAAAACACCATATATTTT. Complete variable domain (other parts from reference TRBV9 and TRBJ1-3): DSGVTQTPKHLITATGQRVTLRCSPRSGDLSVYWYQQSLDQGLQFLIQYYNGEERAKGNILERFSAQQFPDLHSELNLSSLELGDSALYFCASSVTENTIYFGEGSWLTVV.

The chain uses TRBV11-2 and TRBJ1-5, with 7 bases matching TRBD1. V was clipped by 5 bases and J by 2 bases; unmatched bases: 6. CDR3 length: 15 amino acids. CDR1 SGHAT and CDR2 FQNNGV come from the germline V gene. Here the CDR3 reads CASSLSGTGNQPQHF. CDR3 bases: TGTGCCAGCAGCCTTTCCGGGACAGGCAATCAGCCCCAGCATTTT.

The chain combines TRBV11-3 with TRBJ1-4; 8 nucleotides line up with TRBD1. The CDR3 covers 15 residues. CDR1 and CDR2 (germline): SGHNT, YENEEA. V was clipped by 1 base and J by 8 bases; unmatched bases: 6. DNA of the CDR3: TGTGCCAGCAGCTTAGCGGGACAGGTGGGAGAAAAACTGTTTTTT. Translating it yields CASSLAGQVGEKLFF.